A selection of T cell receptor beta chains follows, all from one sample in a study of blood T cell repertoires in COVID-19. Libraries were prepared by immunoSEQ multiplex PCR; TCRdb keeps only in-frame clonotypes and omits some of them. The sample includes about 270,000 clones, 86% of them seen just once. Sequenced material: peripheral blood. The receptors were sampled from a woman over 75 with COVID-19, enrolled during active disease. Both conserved end residues are part of each CDR3. Fields, in order: J gene, clone size, V gene, D gene, CDR3 DNA, CDR3 protein. A D gene is named only where the DNA matches it firmly. Some rows mark clone size as missing; the rest say once, few, many or name a class of expanded clone.

TRBJ1-5 | NA | TRBV6-6 | NA | TGTGCCAGCAGTTTTCCAGAGGAGAATCAGCCCCAGCATTTT | CASSFPEENQPQHF
TRBJ2-1 | NA | TRBV24-1 | TRBD2 | TGTGCCACCAGTGTGGGACTAGCGGGGGGCCCCTCCTACAATGAGCAGTTCTTC | CATSVGLAGGPSYNEQFF
TRBJ1-4 | NA | TRBV6-2/TRBV6-3 | NA | TGTGCCAGCAGTCCGGGATTAAGGACTAATGAAAAACTGTTTTTT | CASSPGLRTNEKLFF
TRBJ2-5 | NA | TRBV6-5 | TRBD2 | TGTGCCAGCAGTTCAGGACTAGCGGGGGGGGCAGAGACCCAGTACTTC | CASSSGLAGGAETQYF
TRBJ2-7 | few | TRBV11-1 | NA | TGTGCCAGCAGCTTAGTGACAGGTCCCTACGAGCAGTACTTC | CASSLVTGPYEQYF
TRBJ1-1 | NA | TRBV7-9 | NA | TGTGCCAGCCGGCCTCCCGGGGGGACCACGAACACTGAAGCTTTCTTT | CASRPPGGTTNTEAFF
TRBJ2-1 | NA | TRBV19 | TRBD2 | TGTGCCAGTAGTATAGGTCGGGGGGGGAAGAGGAATGAGCAGTTCTTC | CASSIGRGGKRNEQFF
TRBJ2-5 | NA | TRBV11-2 | TRBD1 | TGTGCCAGCAGCCCTGGACAGGCCGGCCAAGAGACCCAGTACTTC | CASSPGQAGQETQYF
TRBJ1-1 | NA | TRBV18 | NA | TGTGCCAGCTCACCACCTAGCCCGGGAATGACTGAAGCTTTCTTT | CASSPPSPGMTEAFF
TRBJ2-1 | NA | TRBV14 | NA | TGTGCCAGCAGCCTAACGGTTTCCTACAATGAGCAGTTCTTC | CASSLTVSYNEQFF
TRBJ2-7 | NA | TRBV2 | NA | TGTGCCAGCCGGTCCCGGAGCTCCTACGAGCAGTACTTC | CASRSRSSYEQYF
TRBJ1-4 | NA | TRBV5-1 | NA | TGCGCCAGCAGCTTGGAAGGAGGAGCTAATGAAAAACTGTTTTTT | CASSLEGGANEKLFF
TRBJ1-5 | NA | TRBV9 | NA | TGTGCCAGCAGCGTAGGAGTAGGGACTGACAATCAGCCCCAGCATTTT | CASSVGVGTDNQPQHF
TRBJ1-2 | NA | TRBV25-1 | NA | TGTGCCAGCAGTCGCAGGGGAGAGTATGGCTACACCTTC | CASSRRGEYGYTF
TRBJ2-2 | few | TRBV5-6 | NA | TGTGCCAGCAGCCGGGGGGCCCGCGCCACCGGGGAGCTGTTTTTT | CASSRGARATGELFF